These T cell receptor beta chains were read from a single sample in a study of blood T cell repertoires in COVID-19. Produced via immunoSEQ multiplex PCR; TCRdb's table is partial and in-frame only. The sample has 300,000 to 350,000 clones; around 90% are singletons. The material sequenced was peripheral blood. The receptors derive from a woman between 40 and 55 years old with COVID-19, enrolled during active disease. Each CDR3 is given with its conserved first and last residue. A D gene is named only where the DNA matches it firmly. Clone size is given for some rows only: seen once, a few or many times, or a class if the clone is expanded.

J gene	V gene	clone size	CDR3 length	D gene	CDR3 DNA	CDR3 protein
TRBJ1-2	TRBV27	-	14	TRBD1	TGTGCCAGCAGTTCAATCGACAGGGAGAATGGCTACACCTTC	CASSSIDRENGYTF
TRBJ1-6	TRBV9	-	17	TRBD1	TGTGCCAGCAGCCGTAGACGGGGACAGGGCTTTAATTCACCCCTCCACTTT	CASSRRRGQGFNSPLHF
TRBJ2-3	TRBV7-2	-	15	TRBD2	TGTGCCAGCAGCCTCGGGAGGGGCCGGGCAGATACGCAGTATTTT	CASSLGRGRADTQYF
TRBJ1-6	TRBV7-2	-	13	TRBD1	TGTGCCACGGGACAGGGACAAGGCTCACCCCTCCACTTT	CATGQGQGSPLHF
TRBJ2-3	TRBV4-3	once	17	TRBD2	TGCGCCAGCAGCCAAGATGGGCTAGCGGGGCACACAGATACGCAGTATTTT	CASSQDGLAGHTDTQYF
TRBJ2-1	TRBV4-3	once	15	TRBD2	TGCGCCAGCAGCCAAGATCCAGGACTAGCGGGAGAGCAGTTCTTC	CASSQDPGLAGEQFF
TRBJ2-1	TRBV19	-	16	TRBD1	TGTGCCAGTAGTTCGCGTAAGACAGGGACCTACAATGAGCAGTTCTTC	CASSSRKTGTYNEQFF
TRBJ1-5	TRBV27	-	15	TRBD1	TGTGCCAGCAGTTTAACCGGGACAGCACTTCAGCCCCAGCATTTT	CASSLTGTALQPQHF
TRBJ2-7	TRBV29-1	-	10	TRBD1	TGCAGCGTCAGACAGGGAGAGCAGTACTTC	CSVRQGEQYF
TRBJ1-4	TRBV7-3	once	15	-	TGTGCCAGCAGCTTAACGGGAGCAACTAATGAAAAACTGTTTTTT	CASSLTGATNEKLFF
TRBJ2-7	TRBV7-2	-	14	-	TGTGCCAGCAGCTTAGGAGGATTGGACTACGAGCAGTACTTC	CASSLGGLDYEQYF
TRBJ2-3	TRBV4-3	-	15	-	TGCGCCAGCAGCCAAGAGAGTGGGCTCACAGATACGCAGTATTTT	CASSQESGLTDTQYF
TRBJ1-1	TRBV5-8	-	15	-	TGTGCCAGCAGCTTCTTCGGGGGGCGCTGGGCTGAAGCTTTCTTT	CASSFFGGRWAEAFF
TRBJ1-5	TRBV5-1	-	16	-	TGCGCCAGCAGCTTGGTTGGTATAGGGGGAAATCAGCCCCAGCATTTT	CASSLVGIGGNQPQHF
TRBJ2-5	TRBV7-2	-	15	-	TGTGCCAGCAGCTTATACACAGCCGACCGGGAGACCCAGTACTTC	CASSLYTADRETQYF
TRBJ1-1	TRBV20-1	-	13	-	TGCAGTGCTAGTCCGTCAGGGAACACTGAAGCTTTCTTT	CSASPSGNTEAFF
TRBJ2-7	TRBV5-1	-	15	TRBD2	TGCGCCAGCAGCTTGGGGCTAGCGGGAACCTACGAGCAGTACTTC	CASSLGLAGTYEQYF
TRBJ1-1	TRBV6-4	-	17	-	TGTGCCAGCAGTGACCCGCCTCCCGACAGCAGGAACACTGAAGCTTTCTTT	CASSDPPPDSRNTEAFF
TRBJ2-3	TRBV9	-	16	TRBD2	TGTGCCAGCAGCCCCACTAGCGGGTCTAGCACAGATACGCAGTATTTT	CASSPTSGSSTDTQYF
TRBJ2-7	TRBV27	-	15	-	TGTGCCAGCAGTTTAAGAGGGGACACCAGCCGACGGCAGTACTTC	CASSLRGDTSRRQYF
TRBJ1-2	TRBV4-3	-	16	-	TGCGCCAGCAGCCAAGACAGACAGCCCACCACCTATGGCTACACCTTC	CASSQDRQPTTYGYTF
TRBJ1-2	TRBV13	-	14	-	TGTGCCAGCAGCTTAGTCGCTCAGAACTATGGCTACACCTTC	CASSLVAQNYGYTF
TRBJ1-5	TRBV7-2	-	14	-	TGTGCCAGCGCCAGGAGGCCCCGGGATCAGCCCCAGCATTTT	CASARRPRDQPQHF
TRBJ2-5	TRBV2	-	13	-	TGTGCCAGAACCCAGGGGCGCGGGGAGACCCAGTACTTC	CARTQGRGETQYF
TRBJ2-3	TRBV7-2	-	14	-	TGTGCCAGCAGCTTTCTGGGACTCACAGATACGCAGTATTTT	CASSFLGLTDTQYF
TRBJ1-6	TRBV18	-	12	-	TGTGCCAGCTCACCGGGCAATTCACCCCTCCACTTT	CASSPGNSPLHF
TRBJ1-5	TRBV28	-	14	-	TGTGCCAGCAGTTTAGCAGGGGTAGTTCAGCCCCAGCATTTT	CASSLAGVVQPQHF
TRBJ1-1	TRBV7-9	-	13	-	TGTGCCAGCAGCTTCCAGGGAAATTTTGAAGCTTTCTTT	CASSFQGNFEAFF
TRBJ2-6	TRBV12-3/TRBV12-4	-	12	-	TGTGCCACCGGTCCTGGGGCCAACGTCCTGACTTTC	CATGPGANVLTF
TRBJ2-5	TRBV2	-	16	TRBD2	TGTGCCAGCAGGAAGTCGGGACTAGCGGGGGAAGAGACCCAGTACTTC	CASRKSGLAGEETQYF
TRBJ2-3	TRBV10-3	-	15	-	TGTGCCATGAGTGATTGGGGACTCGGCACAGATACGCAGTATTTT	CAMSDWGLGTDTQYF
TRBJ2-1	TRBV19	-	16	TRBD2	TGTGCCAGTAGTATTTACGGGAGGGCCACACGAAATGAGCAGTTCTTC	CASSIYGRATRNEQFF
TRBJ1-1	TRBV19	-	14	-	TGTGCCAGTAGTATAGTAGACTTGGGCACTGAAGCTTTCTTT	CASSIVDLGTEAFF
TRBJ1-1	TRBV28	few	14	-	TGTGCCAGCAGTTCCCCAGGGGCCAACACTGAAGCTTTCTTT	CASSSPGANTEAFF
TRBJ2-5	TRBV4-3	-	17	TRBD2	TGCGCCAGCAGCCAAGATGGGACTAGCGGATTCCAAGAGACCCAGTACTTC	CASSQDGTSGFQETQYF
TRBJ1-5	TRBV10-1	-	15	TRBD1	TGCGCCAGCAGTGAGTCGGGCAGGGGGAATCAGCCCCAGCATTTT	CASSESGRGNQPQHF
TRBJ2-7	TRBV2	-	15	TRBD2	TGTGCCAGCAGTGAGCAGGCGGGAGGGACCTACGAGCAGTACTTC	CASSEQAGGTYEQYF
TRBJ1-5	TRBV28	-	15	-	TGTGCCAGCAGTCCTACAGGGATTAGCAATCAGCCCCAGCATTTT	CASSPTGISNQPQHF
TRBJ2-1	TRBV3-1/TRBV3-2	-	15	TRBD1	TGTGCCAGCAGCCAAGCAGGGGGACCATACAATGAGCAGTTCTTC	CASSQAGGPYNEQFF
TRBJ1-6	TRBV5-6	few	16	-	TGTGCCAGCAGCTTAGGGGAAAGCTCCTATAATTCACCCCTCCACTTT	CASSLGESSYNSPLHF
TRBJ1-6	TRBV7-9	-	13	-	TGTGCCAGCTCCCTAGCCTATAATTCACCCCTCCACTTT	CASSLAYNSPLHF
TRBJ2-7	TRBV30	-	13	-	TGTGCCTGGAGTCCATACTACAATGGCGAGCAGTACTTC	CAWSPYYNGEQYF
TRBJ1-1	TRBV6-6	-	16	TRBD1	TGTGCCAGCAGGAGGGGACAGCTATTATTGAACACTGAAGCTTTCTTT	CASRRGQLLLNTEAFF
TRBJ2-1	TRBV5-1	-	16	TRBD2	TGCGCCAGCAGTTACGGACTAGCGGGGGGCCGCAATGAGCAGTTCTTC	CASSYGLAGGRNEQFF